Shown below are 23 T cell receptor beta chains from a single sample sequenced in a study of T cells after yellow fever vaccination. MiXCR, run by TCRdb on the 5' RACE reads, gives a single entry per CDR3 protein. The sample carries hundreds of thousands of distinct CDR3 sequences, more than 5.5% recorded once. The specimen comprised PBMCs, sampled 5 days after the yellow fever booster vaccination. The source is a man aged 25-45 years who received the YFV17D yellow fever vaccine.

The chain couples TRBV11-2 to TRBJ2-2; 7 bases fit TRBD2. This CDR3 spans 15 amino acids. Germline V lookup: CDR1 SGHAT, CDR2 FQNNGV. J gave up 6 bases and V 5 bases, and 9 bases lay outside the gene matches. CDR3 DNA: TGTGCCAGCAGCCTACTGGGCCGGGGGGCCGGGGAGCTGTTTTTT. It specifies CASSLLGRGAGELFF.

The chain uses TRBV3-1 and TRBJ2-2; 8 bases match TRBD2. After removal of 1 base from V and 5 bases from J, the junction contained 6 bases not matched to a gene. The CDR3 extends over 16 amino acids. Germline V gene data show CDR1 as LGHDT and CDR2 as YNNKEL (reference sequence). CDR3 DNA: TGTGCCAGCAGCCAAGCGAGCGGGAGAAATACCGGGGAGCTGTTTTTT. Translation: CASSQASGRNTGELFF.

The CDR3 DNA reads TGTGCCAGCAGGCCAACTAGCGGGACCTACAATGAGCAGTTCTTC. Its protein product is CASRPTSGTYNEQFF. The chain is built from TRBV5-5 and TRBJ2-1, with 10 bases that match TRBD2. Germline CDR1 is SGHKS and CDR2 is YYEKEE (reference sequence). The CDR3 loop spans 15 amino acids. V was pared by 5 bases and J by 2 bases, with 4 bases of the junction left unmatched.

This clonotype was found a few times. The J gene is TRBJ2-7, the V gene TRBV20-1, with D unresolved. Germline V lookup: CDR1 DFQATT, CDR2 SNEGSKA (reference sequence). V lost 5 bases, J lost 5 bases, and 10 bases lay in between. The CDR3 runs 11 residues. CDR3 amino acids: CSAYGGDEQYF. Written as DNA, the CDR3 is TGCAGTGCTTACGGCGGAGACGAGCAGTACTTC.

This clonotype has more than one count but fewer than ten. The rearrangement links TRBV19 to TRBJ2-1; D call uncertain. This CDR3 is 18 amino acids long. Looked up from germline, CDR1 is LNHDA and CDR2 is SQIVND (reference sequence). The V and J ends lost 2 bases and 1 base respectively, with 18 bases between them. CDR3 residues: CASSILTRTHRSYNEQFF. CDR3 DNA: TGTGCCAGTAGTATACTAACCAGGACCCATAGATCCTACAATGAGCAGTTCTTC. Combining the CDR3 with reference TRBV19 and TRBJ2-1 gives the whole variable domain DGGITQSPKYLFRKEGQNVTLSCEQNLNHDAMYWYRQDPGQGLRLIYYSQIVNDFQKGDIAEGYSVSREKKESFPLTVTSAQKNPTAFYLCASSILTRTHRSYNEQFFGPGTRLTVL.

This clonotype came up a few times. The chain carries TRBV4-3 and TRBJ2-1; a possible D gene is TRBD2 (6 bases). Looked up from germline, CDR1 is LGHNA and CDR2 is YSLEER. CDR3 length equals 17 residues. The ends were cut back, 8 bases at V and 0 bases at J, with 20 bases in the middle. DNA of the CDR3: TGCGCCAGCGCTCCAAGGGCGGGATCGAGCTCCTACAATGAGCAGTTCTTC. This gives the protein CASAPRAGSSSYNEQFF.

The rearrangement uses TRBV10-1 and TRBJ2-1; 13 bases map to TRBD2. V trimming: 6 bases; J trimming: 9 bases; junction bases outside the gene matches: 5. CDR3 size: 14 residues. Looked up from germline, CDR1 is WNHNN and CDR2 is SYGVQD (reference sequence). The CDR3 here is CASSGLAGVREQFF. CDR3 in DNA: TGCGCCAGCAGCGGACTAGCGGGAGTTCGTGAGCAGTTCTTC.

This clonotype was detected only a few times. This chain joins TRBV30 and TRBJ2-1, with TRBD2 matching over 7 bases. V shed 8 bases and J 6 bases; nucleotides not matched to a gene: 13. The V gene's germline CDR1 is GTSNPN and CDR2 SVGIG (reference sequence). This CDR3 has 14 amino acids. The CDR3 loop is CALVTQTSANEQFF. The CDR3 region has the DNA TGTGCCCTGGTTACTCAAACTAGCGCCAATGAGCAGTTCTTC.

This clonotype was found many times. This sequence joins TRBV29-1 and TRBJ2-7; 14 bases are shared with TRBD2. V lost 1 base, J lost 0 bases, and 8 bases stayed unmatched. CDR1 is SQVTM, CDR2 ANQGSEA, per germline. The CDR3 contains 18 residues. Written as DNA, the CDR3 is TGCAGCGTTGAAGCGCCAGGGACTAGCGGGAGATCCTCCTACGAGCAGTACTTC. This sequence encodes CSVEAPGTSGRSSYEQYF.

A few counts support this clonotype. The genes are TRBV28 and TRBJ2-1; D is undetermined. Germline V gene lookup returns CDR1 MDHEN and CDR2 SYDVKM. This CDR3 is 16 amino acids long. Trimming removed 2 bases from V and 4 bases from J, with 15 bases in between. Here the CDR3 reads CASSLLYGESYNEQFF. Written as DNA, the CDR3 is TGTGCCAGCAGTTTACTGTATGGCGAGTCTTACAATGAGCAGTTCTTC.

The sample holds a few counts of this clonotype. This chain connects TRBV27 to TRBJ2-4, with TRBD2 matching 11 bases. CDR3 length equals 16 residues. The germline gives CDR1 MNHEY, CDR2 SMNVEV (reference sequence). Trimming took 5 bases from V and 6 from J; bases not matched to a gene: 9. CDR3 protein: CASSPFSGTSGNIQYF. As DNA, the CDR3 is TGTGCCAGCAGTCCATTCTCCGGGACTAGCGGAAACATTCAGTACTTC.

The sample holds a few counts of this clonotype. This rearrangement joins TRBV6-5 to TRBJ2-7; the match to TRBD1 covers 10 bases. The CDR3 has 15 amino acids. The germline CDR1 and CDR2 sequences are MNHEY and SVGAGI. V was clipped by 3 bases and J by 2 bases; unmatched bases: 4. CDR3 DNA sequence: TGTGCCAGCAGTTATGACGACAGGGGGCCCTACGAGCAGTACTTC. Its translation: CASSYDDRGPYEQYF.

This clonotype was seen ten or more times. CDR3 nucleotide sequence: TGTGCCAGCAGCCGCGACTATAGCTCCTACAATGAGCAGTTCTTC. It yields the protein CASSRDYSSYNEQFF. The V and J genes are TRBV14 and TRBJ2-1; the D gene is possibly TRBD2 (5 bases). There are 15 residues in the CDR3. Trimming shortened V by 4 bases and J by 0 bases, and 10 bases separated the two germline ends. The germline gives CDR1 SGHDN, CDR2 FVKESK.

In its sample, this clonotype was seen a few times. The rearrangement joins TRBV18 to TRBJ1-3; D uncertain. Per germline, CDR1 KGHSH and CDR2 LQKENI. Trimming left V 2 bases short and J 8 bases short, with 13 bases between. CDR3 length equals 14 residues. The CDR3 sequence: CASSPKFGEDTIYF. The CDR3 DNA follows: TGTGCCAGCTCACCAAAGTTTGGGGAGGACACCATATATTTT.

J is TRBJ2-1 and V is TRBV20-1, with TRBD2 identical over 9 bases. The CDR3 is 18 amino acids. Germline CDR1 is DFQATT and CDR2 is SNEGSKA (reference sequence). V dropped 6 bases and J dropped 7; count of bases not matched to a gene: 22. This chain's CDR3 is CSASLTPYAGGPGNEQFF. In nucleotides, the CDR3 is TGCAGTGCATCACTCACCCCGTATGCGGGAGGGCCCGGGAATGAGCAGTTCTTC.

This clonotype has a count of ten or more. The chain joins TRBV7-9 to TRBJ2-7; 7 positions match TRBD1. V shed 4 bases, J shed 7 bases, and the junction held 10 bases outside the gene matches. Germline V gene sequence: CDR1 SEHNR, CDR2 FQNEAQ (reference sequence). This CDR3 is built from 14 residues. The CDR3 DNA sequence: TGTGCCAGCAGCTACTGGGACAGAGATGGGGAGCAGTACTTC. This gives the protein CASSYWDRDGEQYF.

The sample holds many counts of this clonotype. The V call is TRBV28, the J call TRBJ2-2; D remains ambiguous. Germline V CDR1 and CDR2: MDHEN, SYDVKM. V was clipped by 3 bases and J by 4 bases, with 12 bases between them. This CDR3 is built from 15 residues. In nucleotides, the CDR3 is TGTGCCAGCAGTTTGGGCTCCCAAGGCACCGGGGAGCTGTTTTTT. Translation: CASSLGSQGTGELFF.

This clonotype was seen only a few times. The V gene is TRBV10-3, the J gene TRBJ2-3, with a possible D match to TRBD1 (6 bases). V lost 9 bases to trimming and J lost 1 base, with 14 bases between them. The V gene's germline CDR1 is ENHRY and CDR2 SYGVKD. The CDR3 runs to 14 residues. For the CDR3, the DNA is TGTGCCATTCACCCCGAGGGGGGCACAGATACGCAGTATTTT. Protein product: CAIHPEGGTDTQYF.

In its sample, this clonotype was seen many times. The chain recombines TRBV20-1 with TRBJ1-4; D is undetermined. Looked up from germline, CDR1 is DFQATT and CDR2 is SNEGSKA (reference sequence). This CDR3 is built from 13 residues. Trimming removed 0 bases from V and 8 bases from J, with 10 bases in between. CDR3 in DNA: TGCAGTGCTAGAGATGGTCCGGGAGAAAAACTGTTTTTT. This encodes CSARDGPGEKLFF.

The V gene is TRBV7-2, the J gene TRBJ2-7; 7 nucleotides agree with TRBD2. The CDR3 totals 15 residues. V trimming: 3 bases; J trimming: 2 bases; junction bases outside the gene matches: 7. Germline-derived CDR1 and CDR2 are SGHTA and FQGNSA. CDR3 sequence reads: CASSLDSGLAYEQYF. CDR3 DNA: TGTGCCAGCAGCTTGGATAGCGGGTTAGCCTACGAGCAGTACTTC.

This clonotype has only a few counts. The rearrangement joins TRBV10-3 to TRBJ2-5; 10 bases map to TRBD1. With 6 bases clipped from V and 5 bases from J, the junction kept 9 bases outside the gene matches. The germline V gene encodes CDR1 ENHRY and CDR2 SYGVKD. The CDR3 is made up of 15 amino acids. The CDR3 DNA reads as TGTGCCATCAGCTCCGGGACAGGGGCTTTTGAGACCCAGTACTTC. Amino acids: CAISSGTGAFETQYF.

This clonotype came up many times. The rearrangement uses TRBV7-2 and TRBJ1-1; 7 nucleotides match TRBD1. Germline V CDR1 and CDR2: SGHTA, FQGNSA. This CDR3 region has 14 residues. V shed 5 bases, J shed 4 bases, and the junction held 7 bases outside the gene matches. CDR3 in amino acids: CASSLLQGTTEAFF. The CDR3 DNA reads as TGTGCCAGCAGCCTCCTACAGGGGACCACTGAAGCTTTCTTT.

In its sample, this clonotype was seen many times. V and J are TRBV5-1 and TRBJ2-1; 7 nucleotides align to TRBD1. The CDR3 extends over 16 amino acids. J lost 2 bases, V lost 0 bases, and 5 bases had no gene match. Germline CDR1 and CDR2: SGHRS and YFSETQ. CDR3 in amino acids: CASSLAQGETYNEQFF. In nucleotides, the CDR3 is TGCGCCAGCAGCTTGGCCCAGGGGGAGACCTACAATGAGCAGTTCTTC.